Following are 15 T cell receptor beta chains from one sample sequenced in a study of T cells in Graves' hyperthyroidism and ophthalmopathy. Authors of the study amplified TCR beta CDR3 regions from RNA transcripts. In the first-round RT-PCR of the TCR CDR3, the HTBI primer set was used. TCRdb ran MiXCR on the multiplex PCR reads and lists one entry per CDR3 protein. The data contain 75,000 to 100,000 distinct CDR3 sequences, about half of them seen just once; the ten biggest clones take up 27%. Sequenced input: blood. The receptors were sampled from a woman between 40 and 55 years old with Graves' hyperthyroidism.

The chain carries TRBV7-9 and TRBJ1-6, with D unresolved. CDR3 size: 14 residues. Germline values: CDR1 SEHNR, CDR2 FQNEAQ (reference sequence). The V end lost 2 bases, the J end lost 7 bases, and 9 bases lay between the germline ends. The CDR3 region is CASSLSNSNSPLHF. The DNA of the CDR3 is TGTGCCAGCAGCTTAAGTAATAGCAATTCACCCCTCCACTTT. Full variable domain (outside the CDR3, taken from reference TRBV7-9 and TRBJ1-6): DTGVSQNPRHKITKRGQNVTFRCDPISEHNRLYWYRQTLGQGPEFLTYFQNEAQLEKSRLLSDRFSAERPKGSFSTLEIQRTEQGDSAMYLCASSLSNSNSPLHFGNGTRLTVT.

CDR3 nucleotides: TGTGCCAGCAGTATCCCCCCGACTAGTCGGGGCGATGAGCAGTTCTTC. Protein sequence: CASSIPPTSRGDEQFF. The chain combines TRBV6-6 with TRBJ2-1; D is possibly TRBD2 (6 bases). V was shortened by 5 bases and J by 8 bases, with 22 bases between the two germline ends. CDR1 MNHNY and CDR2 SVGAGI come from the germline V gene (reference sequence). The CDR3 extends over 16 amino acids.

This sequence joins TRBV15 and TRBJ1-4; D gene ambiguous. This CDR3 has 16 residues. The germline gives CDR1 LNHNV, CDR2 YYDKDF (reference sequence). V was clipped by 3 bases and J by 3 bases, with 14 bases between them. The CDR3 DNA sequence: TGTGCCACCAGCAGTGAAGAAGAGGTATCTAATGAAAAACTGTTTTTT. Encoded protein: CATSSEEEVSNEKLFF.

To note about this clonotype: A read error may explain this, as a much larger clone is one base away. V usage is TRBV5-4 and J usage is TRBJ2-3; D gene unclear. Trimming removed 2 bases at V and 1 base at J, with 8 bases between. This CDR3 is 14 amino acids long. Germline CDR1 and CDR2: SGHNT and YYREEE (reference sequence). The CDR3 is CASSFIHGTDTQYF. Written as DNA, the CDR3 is TGTGCCAGCAGCTTTATCCACGGCACAGATACGCAGTATTTT.

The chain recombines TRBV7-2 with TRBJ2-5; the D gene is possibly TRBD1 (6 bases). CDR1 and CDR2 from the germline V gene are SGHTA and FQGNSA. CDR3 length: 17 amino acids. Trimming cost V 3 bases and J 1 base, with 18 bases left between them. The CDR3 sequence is CASSLEPSGTSQETQYF. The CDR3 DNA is TGTGCCAGCAGCTTGGAGCCTTCCGGGACAAGCCAAGAGACCCAGTACTTC.

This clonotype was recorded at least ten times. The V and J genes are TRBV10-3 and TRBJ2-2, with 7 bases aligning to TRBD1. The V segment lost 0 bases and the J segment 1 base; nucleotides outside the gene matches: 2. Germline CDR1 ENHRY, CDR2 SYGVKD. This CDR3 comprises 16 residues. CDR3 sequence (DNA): TGTGCCATCAGTGAGTCTAGGACAGGGAACACCGGGGAGCTGTTTTTT. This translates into CAISESRTGNTGELFF.

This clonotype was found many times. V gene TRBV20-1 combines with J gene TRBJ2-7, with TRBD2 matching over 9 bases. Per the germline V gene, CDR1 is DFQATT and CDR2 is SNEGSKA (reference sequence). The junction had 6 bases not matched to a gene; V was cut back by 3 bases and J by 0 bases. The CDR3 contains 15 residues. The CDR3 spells CSASALAGSSYEQYF. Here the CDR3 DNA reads TGCAGTGCTAGCGCTCTAGCGGGGAGCTCCTACGAGCAGTACTTC.

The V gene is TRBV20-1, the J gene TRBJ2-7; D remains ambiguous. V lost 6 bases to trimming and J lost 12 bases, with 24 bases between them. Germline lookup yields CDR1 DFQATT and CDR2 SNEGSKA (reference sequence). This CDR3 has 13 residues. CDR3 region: CSASLQVGETRYF. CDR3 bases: TGCAGTGCCAGCCTCCAAGTTGGTGAAACGAGGTACTTC.

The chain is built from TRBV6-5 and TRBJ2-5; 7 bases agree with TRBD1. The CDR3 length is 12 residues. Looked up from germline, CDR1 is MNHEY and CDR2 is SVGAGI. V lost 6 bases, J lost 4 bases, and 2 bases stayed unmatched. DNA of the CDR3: TGTGCCAGCAGCCGACAGGGAGAGACCCAGTACTTC. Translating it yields CASSRQGETQYF.

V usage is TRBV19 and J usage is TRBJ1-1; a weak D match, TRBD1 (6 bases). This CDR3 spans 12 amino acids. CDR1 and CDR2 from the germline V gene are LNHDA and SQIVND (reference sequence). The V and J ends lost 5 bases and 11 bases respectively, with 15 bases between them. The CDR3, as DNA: TGTGCCAGTAGTTTATCAGGGGACCGGGCTTTCTTT. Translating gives CASSLSGDRAFF. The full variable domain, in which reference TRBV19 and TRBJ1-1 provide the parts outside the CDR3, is DGGITQSPKYLFRKEGQNVTLSCEQNLNHDAMYWYRQDPGQGLRLIYYSQIVNDFQKGDIAEGYSVSREKKESFPLTVTSAQKNPTAFYLCASSLSGDRAFFGQGTRLTVV.

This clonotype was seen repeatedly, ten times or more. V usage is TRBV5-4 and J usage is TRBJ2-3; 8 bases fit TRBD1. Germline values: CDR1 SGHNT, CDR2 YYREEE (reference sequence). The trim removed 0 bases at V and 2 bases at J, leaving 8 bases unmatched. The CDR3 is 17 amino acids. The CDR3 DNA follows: TGTGCCAGCAGCTTGGGGACAGGGAGGTTGTTCACAGATACGCAGTATTTT. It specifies CASSLGTGRLFTDTQYF.

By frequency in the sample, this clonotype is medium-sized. This chain's CDR3 is CATSRKGGHRGYTF. CDR3 coding DNA: TGTGCCACCAGTAGGAAGGGTGGACATAGGGGCTACACCTTC. The chain recombines TRBV15 with TRBJ1-2; a possible D gene is TRBD1 (5 bases). The ends were cut back, 6 bases at V and 8 bases at J, with 19 bases in the middle. CDR1 is LNHNV and CDR2 is YYDKDF in the germline V gene (reference sequence). The CDR3 runs 14 residues.

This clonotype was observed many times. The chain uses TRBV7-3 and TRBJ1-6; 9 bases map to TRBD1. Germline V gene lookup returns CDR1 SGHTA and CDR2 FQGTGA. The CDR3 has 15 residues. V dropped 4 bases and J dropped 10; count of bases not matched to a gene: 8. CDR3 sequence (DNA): TGTGCCAGCAGCTCCACGGGACAGGGAGTATCACCCCTCCACTTT. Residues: CASSSTGQGVSPLHF. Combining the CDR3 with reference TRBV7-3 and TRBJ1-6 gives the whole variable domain GAGVSQTPSNKVTEKGKYVELRCDPISGHTALYWYRQSLGQGPEFLIYFQGTGAADDSGLPNDRFFAVRPEGSVSTLKIQRTERGDSAVYLCASSSTGQGVSPLHFGNGTRLTVT.

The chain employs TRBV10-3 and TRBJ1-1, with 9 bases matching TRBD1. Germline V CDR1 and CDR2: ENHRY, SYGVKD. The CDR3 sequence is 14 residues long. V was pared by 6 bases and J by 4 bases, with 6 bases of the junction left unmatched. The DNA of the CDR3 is TGTGCCATCAGCCCCGGGACAGGGAGCACTGAAGCTTTCTTT. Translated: CAISPGTGSTEAFF.

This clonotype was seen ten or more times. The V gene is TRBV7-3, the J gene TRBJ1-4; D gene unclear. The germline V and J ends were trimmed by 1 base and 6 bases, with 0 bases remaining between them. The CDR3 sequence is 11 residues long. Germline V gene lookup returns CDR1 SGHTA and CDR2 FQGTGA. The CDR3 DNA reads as TGTGCCAGCAGCTTAAATGAAAAACTGTTTTTT. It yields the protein CASSLNEKLFF. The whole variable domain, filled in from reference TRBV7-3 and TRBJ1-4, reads GAGVSQTPSNKVTEKGKYVELRCDPISGHTALYWYRQSLGQGPEFLIYFQGTGAADDSGLPNDRFFAVRPEGSVSTLKIQRTERGDSAVYLCASSLNEKLFFGSGTQLSVL.